This TCR beta chain was captured by sequencing in a study of T cell repertoires in cytomegalovirus infection. At the level of the study: CMV epitopes, recently identified HLA-C-restricted and well-studied HLA-B-restricted, were used. An indication of both CMV infection and matching HLA type came from public TCR beta signatures.

Study results and limitations: The ex vivo response showed dominance by HLA-C-restricted CMV-specific TCR beta clonotypes. Public TCR beta family frequency separated CMV-and-HLA carriers, including in an independent cohort.

Regarding this clonotype: Its antigen is currently unknown.

Germline trimming cut 1 base from V and 1 base from J; bases unmatched to any gene: 7. The CDR3 consists of 19 residues. CDR1 is SEHNR, CDR2 FQNEAQ, per germline (reference sequence). TCRdb re-called the reads through MiXCR, storing one row per CDR3 protein. This repertoire shows approximately 600,000 distinct CDR3 sequences, around 40% found once; its top ten account for roughly 50%. The material was cultured PBMCs, obtained from culture after CMV antigen stimulation. This receptor was obtained from a human donor in good health (CMV status not recorded). Some clones in this sample may be carry-over from other donors' samples. V gene TRBV7-9 combines with J gene TRBJ2-1, with 13 bases identical to TRBD2. This chain's CDR3 is CASSLVLAGGIGSYNEQFF. The CDR3 coding sequence is TGTGCCAGCAGCTTAGTACTAGCGGGAGGGATCGGGTCCTACAATGAGCAGTTCTTC.